This T cell receptor (beta chain) is drawn from a study of blood T cell repertoires in COVID-19. Sequencing was performed with immunoSEQ multiplex PCR; in TCRdb, only in-frame clones are kept and a portion is missing. The sample comprises about 140,000 clones, around 83% of which are singletons, and less than 9% rests with the top ten. Germline loops: CDR1 SGHNT, CDR2 YYREEE (reference sequence). V was cut by 4 bases and J by 0 bases, with 8 bases left in between. This CDR3 has 13 amino acids. V and J are TRBV5-4 and TRBJ2-7; no clear D. This receptor was identified in a man under 40 with COVID-19, enrolled during active disease. The specimen sequenced was peripheral blood. DNA for the CDR3: TGTGCCAGCAGCAGAGACACCTCCTACGAGCAGTACTTC. Amino acids: CASSRDTSYEQYF.